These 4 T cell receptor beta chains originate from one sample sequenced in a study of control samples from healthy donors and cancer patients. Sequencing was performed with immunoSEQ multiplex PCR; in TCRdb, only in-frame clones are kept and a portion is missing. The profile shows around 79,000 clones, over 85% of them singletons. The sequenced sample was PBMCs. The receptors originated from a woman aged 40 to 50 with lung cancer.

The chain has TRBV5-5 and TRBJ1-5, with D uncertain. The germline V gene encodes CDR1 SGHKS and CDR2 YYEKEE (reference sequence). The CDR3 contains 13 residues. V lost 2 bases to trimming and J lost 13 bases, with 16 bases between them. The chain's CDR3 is CASSLLIRTEQHF. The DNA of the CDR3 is TGTGCCAGCAGCTTATTAATCCGAACGGAACAGCATTTT. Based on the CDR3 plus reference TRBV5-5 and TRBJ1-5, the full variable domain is DAGVTQSPTHLIKTRGQQVTLRCSPISGHKSVSWYQQVLGQGPQFIFQYYEKEERGRGNFPDRFSARQFPNYSSELNVNALLLGDSALYLCASSLLIRTEQHFGDGTRLSIL.

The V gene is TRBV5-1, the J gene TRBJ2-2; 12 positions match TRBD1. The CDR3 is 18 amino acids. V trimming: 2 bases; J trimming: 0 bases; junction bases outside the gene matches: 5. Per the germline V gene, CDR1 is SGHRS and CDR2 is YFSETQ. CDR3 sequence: CASSFAGTGGSNTGELFF. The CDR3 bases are TGCGCCAGCAGCTTTGCCGGGACAGGGGGCTCGAACACCGGGGAGCTGTTTTTT.

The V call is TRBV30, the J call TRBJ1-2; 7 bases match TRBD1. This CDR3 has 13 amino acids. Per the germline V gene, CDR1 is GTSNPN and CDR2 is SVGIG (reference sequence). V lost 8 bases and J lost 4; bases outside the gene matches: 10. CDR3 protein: CAHEGAGLYGYTF. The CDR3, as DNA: TGTGCCCACGAGGGGGCAGGCCTCTATGGCTACACCTTC.

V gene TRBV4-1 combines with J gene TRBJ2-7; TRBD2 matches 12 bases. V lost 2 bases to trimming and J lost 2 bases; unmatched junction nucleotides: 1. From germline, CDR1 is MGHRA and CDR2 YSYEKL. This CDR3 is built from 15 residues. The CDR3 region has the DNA TGCGCCAGCAGCCAACGACTAGCGGGGGCCTACGAGCAGTACTTC. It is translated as CASSQRLAGAYEQYF.